The TCR beta chain under discussion was sequenced for a study of CD8 T cells in Susac syndrome. RNA was extracted with the RNeasy kit, and a quantity of about 0.45 to 1 ug was reverse transcribed using random hexamers. By means of immunoSEQ multiplex PCR, TCR beta CDR3 spanning 54 Vbeta and 13 Jbeta underwent amplification. TCRdb redid the calling of the immunoSEQ multiplex PCR reads with MiXCR, one entry per CDR3 protein. The sample lists around 280,000 distinct CDR3 sequences; approximately 84% were seen once. Germline loops: CDR1 SEHNR, CDR2 FQNEAQ (reference sequence). Between the trimmed V and J ends, which lost 5 bases and 4 bases, there was a span of 15 bases. The length of the CDR3 is 14 residues. The CD8+ and CD4+ T cells were isolated magnetically using a negative isolation approach, whereas the TEMRA cells were enriched by FACS.

The V call is TRBV7-9, the J call TRBJ2-7, with D perhaps matching TRBD1 or TRBD2 (6 bases each). This receptor was obtained from a human donor with multiple sclerosis. The specimen sequenced was CD8+ T cells from PBMCs. The CDR3 is CASSPGRGEYEQYF. The CDR3 nucleotides are TGTGCCAGCAGCCCCGGTAGGGGGGAGTACGAGCAGTACTTC.